Given below is one T cell receptor (beta chain) in context. No cognate antigen has been identified for it. Base-call qualities are not available, and no considerably larger clone is one nucleotide away. The cohort was made up of approximately 670 healthy bone marrow donors. At the time of sampling, all cohort members were nominally healthy, though unrecorded immune exposures were likely present. The donor was CMV seropositive and belonged to the group of 250 to 300 seropositive cohort members. Each donor provided a peripheral blood sample, and peripheral blood mononuclear cells were used for TCR beta sequencing. Genomic DNA extraction from the blood cell samples was performed with the Qiagen DNeasy Blood Extraction Kit. These data come from a study of cytomegalovirus exposure and HLA in healthy donors (dated by TCRdb to about 2017). As for the study more broadly: An earlier analysis of approximately 640 of the donors reported about 250 Gb of sequence data and around 120 million unique TCR beta sequences from about 180 million T cells. Four to six DR-DQ haplotypes were handled as single units for association and clustering, since linkage in the cohort was strong. The study was designed to test whether signatures of past pathogen exposure could be identified by cataloging public T cell receptors. HLA typing covered class I and class II loci at four-digit resolution. The T cell repertoires of 700 or so subjects were profiled by immunosequencing and related to cytomegalovirus serostatus. In a later analysis, previously published TCR beta repertoires from 550 to 750 donors were re-analyzed and high-resolution HLA genotyping was added so that TCR occurrence patterns could be studied. Among 398 genotyped donors of the cohort, an average of approximately 240,000 unique TCR beta nucleotide sequences were sequenced per donor, roughly 18% of them non-productive. The study combined high-throughput TCR immunosequencing, statistical association of individual TCRs with disease status, and machine learning to predict cytomegalovirus infection status. The later analysis used no new phenotypic data to find candidate immune exposures, relying instead on TCR beta sequences and their occurrence across donors. About 330 gigabases of sequencing data and around 85 million unique TCR sequences made up an early release that covered 640 HLA-typed donors. An earlier analysis of 500 to 750 of the donors applied high-throughput TCR beta sequencing to assess whether each TCR beta V gene segment acted as functional or pseudogenic. A later genetic analysis used genome-wide SNP genotypes for about 55% of the 666 donors, treating that subset as a discovery cohort. In addition to the first cohort of hundreds of subjects, a separate validation cohort of approximately 130 different subjects was used. The genetic ancestry cluster associated with self-reported Caucasian donors included 81% of the roughly 360 genotyped donors. The number of donors typed differed by locus, with roughly 620-630 for A, B, C, DRB1 and DQB1, around 500 for DQA1, nearly 610 for DPA1, and 450 to 480 for DPB1. Every repertoire in the discovery cohort had been generated on one and the same sequencing platform. Donor age, sex, ethnicity and CMV serostatus were compiled together with the repertoire data. Results the study describes overall, beyond this receptor: According to a later genetic analysis, donors in an Asian-associated ancestry cluster had fewer N-insertions in productive TCRs than the approximately 650-donor mean. Because the 87-base-pair reads could not distinguish some IMGT-functional V segments, including TRBV6-2 and TRBV6-3, those segments were excluded. Because HLA typing was missing for some donors at each locus, association tests included only the typed subset. The study listed 170 or so TCR beta chains as associated with cytomegalovirus. When HLA alleles, especially DR and DQ, strongly co-occurred, attributing TCR associations to individual alleles was difficult. The classifier was reported to diagnose cytomegalovirus status with high specificity and sensitivity in both the original cohort and the validation cohort. Linkage disequilibrium might explain the correlated functional status among segregating V segments, but an unknown experimental factor could not be ruled out. A later genetic analysis associated a missense DCLRE1C variant with V-gene and J-gene trimming of TCR beta chains, and an independent cohort replicated the association. In an earlier analysis of approximately 590 of the donors, most TCR beta V segments appeared in productive rearrangements about 87% or about 30% of the time, broadly matching IMGT annotations. For the cohort, immune exposure information was limited to CMV serostatus. The authors suggested that the approach could potentially be extended to other disease states and immunological phenotypes. According to a later analysis, TCR association rates differed among HLA loci, with DRB1 alleles showing the most associated TCRs and HLA-C alleles showing the fewest. Specific HLA alleles were associated with about 17,000 TCR beta sequences at a false discovery rate of 0.05 in a later analysis. A cluster of highly shared sequence variants was judged likely to represent a technical artifact of the sequencing pipeline. Presence/absence analyses assumed roughly uniform sequencing depth across donors, an assumption that may not hold. The earlier analysis of about 600 of the donors excluded roughly 17 rarely observed V segments, including chromosome 9 orphons, because counts were too low. In a later analysis, most CMV-associated TCR beta chains were found to appear HLA-restricted, with HLA associations seemingly driven largely by CMV exposure. Compared with equally common non-associated chains, HLA-associated TCR beta chains in a later analysis were more clonally expanded and had lower generation probabilities. In vitro tests confirmed that a few of the cytomegalovirus-associated TCR beta chains recognize cytomegalovirus antigens. A further reported finding was that TCR beta sequences accurately predicted the HLA-A and HLA-B alleles for most subjects in the first cohort. Several of the top co-occurrence clusters appeared to be linked to parvovirus B19, influenza, CMV and Epstein-Barr virus, according to a later analysis. Most TCR sequences were seen in very few donors, while some public TCRs were found in many individuals. This cohort had only TCR beta chains sequenced, and the lack of alpha or paired-chain data limited which features could be detected.

Libraries were prepared through the immunoSEQ multiplex PCR assay. The multiplex PCR relied on a mix of 60 forward primers for TCR Vbeta segments and 13 reverse primers for TCR Jbeta segments. A multiplex PCR assay on genomic DNA amplified the CDR3 region of rearranged TCR beta genes. The Illumina HiSeq System was used to sequence the amplified TCR beta libraries as 87-base-pair reads. The source study handled its data this way. A later analysis tallied roughly 78 million unique TCR beta chains across the 640 or so repertoires, and approximately 9.9 million of those chains were shared by two or more donors. A nearest-neighbor algorithm error-corrected the raw reads and collapsed the reads into unique sequences, merging closely related sequences to remove PCR and sequencing errors. V, D and J gene segments were assigned by aligning CDR3 sequences to IMGT reference sequences. Each retained sequence needed at least a six-nucleotide match to both a V gene segment and a J gene segment. Rearrangements were classified as productive when the CDR3 lacked stop codons and remained in frame with V and J, and all other rearrangements were classified as non-productive. CDR3 was defined according to IMGT convention as the region running from the second conserved V-encoded cysteine to the conserved J-encoded phenylalanine. Sequences without an unambiguous match to a single V gene segment were excluded from the earlier analysis of a few hundred of the donors. An earlier analysis of under 750 of the donors called V segments functional above 56.7% productive rearrangements and segregating when the between-donor standard deviation exceeded 5%. A statistical classification framework was developed to diagnose cytomegalovirus status using the catalog of TCR beta chain sequences. In a later analysis, TCR nucleotide sequences were compared against IMGT/GENE-DB human TR gene sequences so that V and J genes could be assigned. Using the TCRdist pipeline, a later analysis assigned CDR3 sequences along with most-parsimonious VDJ recombination scenarios. In a later analysis, every TCR beta chain was defined by the combination of its CDR3 amino acid sequence and its V-gene family, and reads without a unique V-gene family were dropped. As a way to deal with suspected cross-contamination and a sequencing artifact, a later analysis dropped hundreds of nucleotide sequences that were highly shared and had low generation probability. For each public chain, a later analysis derived a clonal expansion index from normalized ranks of inferred template counts within each repertoire. Generation probabilities in a later analysis came from a VDJ recombination model fitted to out-of-frame rearrangements, and those results were checked against IGoR. A later analysis scored TCR-TCR, TCR-HLA and TCR-CMV co-occurrence with hypergeometric tests, applying a repertoire-size bias correction to TCR pairs. False discovery rates were estimated in a later analysis by permuting HLA or CMV assignments 20 times. In a later analysis, co-occurring TCRs were grouped with DBSCAN, and TCRdist sequence similarity was added when clustering was performed within HLA-allele-positive subsets. Co-occurrence clustering excluded repertoires with fewer than 30,000 or more than 120,000 public chains, plus five with anomalous nucleotide sharing. TCRdb holds this immuneACCESS table with in-frame rearrangements only. Some clones are missing; in checked studies, unresolved V genes explain under half, and the rest has no known cause. That table supplies the V and J calls and clone size; D and trimming were determined from the DNA. Here the sample has some 140,000 clones; around 79% occur a single time. Over 6% of the sample lies in the top ten.

Including the terminal cysteine and phenylalanine, the CDR3 comprises 13 residues. CDR3 DNA is the only sequence kept; it has 39 bases, read in frame from the first base. After removal of 5 bases from V and 5 bases from J, the junction retains 5 bases not matched to a gene. The germline V gene (reference sequence) supplies CDR1 SEHNR and CDR2 FQNEAQ. The sample taken for sequencing was PBMCs. Rearrangement joined TRBV7-9 to TRBJ2-7; the junction holds 8 bases that match TRBD1. This TCR was sampled from a man in his thirties or forties in good health and CMV-seropositive. The sequence in DNA is TGTGCCAGCAGCCCGACAGGGGAGGACGAGCAGTACTTC. Translated, it reads CASSPTGEDEQYF. Reference TRBV7-9 and TRBJ2-7 proteins supply the regions before and after the CDR3; the full variable domain is: DTGVSQNPRHKITKRGQNVTFRCDPISEHNRLYWYRQTLGQGPEFLTYFQNEAQLEKSRLLSDRFSAERPKGSFSTLEIQRTEQGDSAMYLCASSPTGEDEQYFGPGTRLTVT.